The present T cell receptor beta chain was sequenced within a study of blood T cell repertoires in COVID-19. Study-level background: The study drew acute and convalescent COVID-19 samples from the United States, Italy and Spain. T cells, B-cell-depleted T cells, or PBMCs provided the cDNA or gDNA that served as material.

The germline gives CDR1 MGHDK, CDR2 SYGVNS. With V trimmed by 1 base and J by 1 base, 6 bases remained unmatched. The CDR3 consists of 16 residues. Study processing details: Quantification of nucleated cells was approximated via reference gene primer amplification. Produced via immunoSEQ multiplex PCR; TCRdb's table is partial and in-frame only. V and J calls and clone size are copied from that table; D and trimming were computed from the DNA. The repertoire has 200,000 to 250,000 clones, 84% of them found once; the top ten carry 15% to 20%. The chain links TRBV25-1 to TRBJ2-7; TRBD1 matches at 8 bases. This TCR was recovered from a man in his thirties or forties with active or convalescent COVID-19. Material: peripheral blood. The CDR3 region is CASSESKDRGSYEQYF. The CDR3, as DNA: TGTGCCAGCAGTGAATCCAAAGACAGGGGTTCCTACGAGCAGTACTTC.